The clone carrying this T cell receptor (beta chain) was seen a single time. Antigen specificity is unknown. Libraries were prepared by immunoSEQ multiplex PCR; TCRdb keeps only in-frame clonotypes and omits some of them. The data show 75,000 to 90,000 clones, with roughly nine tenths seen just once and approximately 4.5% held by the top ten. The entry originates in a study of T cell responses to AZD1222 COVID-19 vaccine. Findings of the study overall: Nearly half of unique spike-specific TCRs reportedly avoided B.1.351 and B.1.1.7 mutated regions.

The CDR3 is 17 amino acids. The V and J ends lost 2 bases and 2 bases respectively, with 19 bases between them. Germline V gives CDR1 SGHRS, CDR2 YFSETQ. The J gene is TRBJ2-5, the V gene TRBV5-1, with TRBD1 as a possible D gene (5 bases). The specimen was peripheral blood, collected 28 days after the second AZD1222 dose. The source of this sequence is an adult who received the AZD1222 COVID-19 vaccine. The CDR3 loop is CASSFPPGGAAQETQYF. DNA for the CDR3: TGCGCCAGCAGCTTCCCCCCGGGTGGGGCAGCTCAAGAGACCCAGTACTTC. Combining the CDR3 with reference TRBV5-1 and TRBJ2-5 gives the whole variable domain KAGVTQTPRYLIKTRGQQVTLSCSPISGHRSVSWYQQTPGQGLQFLFEYFSETQRNKGNFPGRFSGRQFSNSRSEMNVSTLELGDSALYLCASSFPPGGAAQETQYFGPGTRLLVL.